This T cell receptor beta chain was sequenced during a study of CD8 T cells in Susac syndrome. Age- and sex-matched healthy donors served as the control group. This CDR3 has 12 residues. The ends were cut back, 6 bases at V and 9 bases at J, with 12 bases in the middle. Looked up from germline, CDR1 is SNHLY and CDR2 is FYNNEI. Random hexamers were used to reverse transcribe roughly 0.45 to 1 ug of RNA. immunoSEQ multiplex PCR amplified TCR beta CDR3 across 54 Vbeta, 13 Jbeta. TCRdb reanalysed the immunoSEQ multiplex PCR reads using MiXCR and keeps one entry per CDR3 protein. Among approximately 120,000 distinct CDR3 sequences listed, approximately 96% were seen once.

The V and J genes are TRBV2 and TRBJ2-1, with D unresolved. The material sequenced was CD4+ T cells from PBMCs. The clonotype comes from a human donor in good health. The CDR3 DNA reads TGTGCCAGCAGGGTTGGTCCGGCTGAGCAGTTCTTC. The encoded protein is CASRVGPAEQFF.